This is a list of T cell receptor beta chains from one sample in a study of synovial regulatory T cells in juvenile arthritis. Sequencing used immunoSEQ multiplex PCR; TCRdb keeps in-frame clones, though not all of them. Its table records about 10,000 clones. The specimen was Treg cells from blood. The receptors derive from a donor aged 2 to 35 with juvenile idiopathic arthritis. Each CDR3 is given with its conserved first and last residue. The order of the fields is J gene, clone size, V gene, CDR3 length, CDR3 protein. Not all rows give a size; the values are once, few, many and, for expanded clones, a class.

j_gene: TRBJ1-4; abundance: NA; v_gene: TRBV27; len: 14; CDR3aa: CASTWRGPNQKLFF
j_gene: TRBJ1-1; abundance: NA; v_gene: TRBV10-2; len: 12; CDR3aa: CASTGQGIEAFF
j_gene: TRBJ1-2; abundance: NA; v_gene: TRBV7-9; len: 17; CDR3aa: CASSLLSSWGSGGGYTF
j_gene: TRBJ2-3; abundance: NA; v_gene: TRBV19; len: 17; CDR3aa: CASSIVLAGSGTDTQYF
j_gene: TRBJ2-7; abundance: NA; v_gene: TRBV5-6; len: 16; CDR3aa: CASSLEGGATRYEQYF
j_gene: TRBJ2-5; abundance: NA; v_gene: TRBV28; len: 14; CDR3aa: CASSSSGGLETQYF
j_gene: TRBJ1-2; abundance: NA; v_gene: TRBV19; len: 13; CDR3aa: CASIRADEGGYTF
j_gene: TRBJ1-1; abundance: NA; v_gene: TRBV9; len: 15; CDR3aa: CASSVGGTKNTEAFF
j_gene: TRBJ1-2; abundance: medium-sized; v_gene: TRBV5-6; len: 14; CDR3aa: CASSLLGVGYGYTF
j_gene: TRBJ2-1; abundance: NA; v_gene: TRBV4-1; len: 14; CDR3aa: CASSQVGGDNEQFF
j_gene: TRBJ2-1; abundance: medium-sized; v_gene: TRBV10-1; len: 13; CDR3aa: CASSDYSLGEQFF
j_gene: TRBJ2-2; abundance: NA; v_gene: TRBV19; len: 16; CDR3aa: CASSRSGRGWSGELFF
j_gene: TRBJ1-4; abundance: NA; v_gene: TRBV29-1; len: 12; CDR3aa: CSGGIANEKLFF
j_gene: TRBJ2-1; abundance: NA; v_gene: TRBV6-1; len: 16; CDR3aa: CASSEASGRGLLYPFF
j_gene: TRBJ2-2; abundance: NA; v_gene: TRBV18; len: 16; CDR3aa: CASSPPRRTNTGELFF
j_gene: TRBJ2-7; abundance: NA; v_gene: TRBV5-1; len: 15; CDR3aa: CASSLSGTMTYEQYF
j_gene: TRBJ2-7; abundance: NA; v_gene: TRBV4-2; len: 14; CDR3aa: CASSQAWTGHEQYF
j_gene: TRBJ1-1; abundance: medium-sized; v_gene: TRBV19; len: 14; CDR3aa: CASSAQTGNTEAFF
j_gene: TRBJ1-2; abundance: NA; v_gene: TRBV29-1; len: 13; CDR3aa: CSATGRQGYGYTF
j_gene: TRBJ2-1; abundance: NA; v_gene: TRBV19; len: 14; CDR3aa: CASTEVGTYNEQFF
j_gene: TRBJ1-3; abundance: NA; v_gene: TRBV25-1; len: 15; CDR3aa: CASSESGIKGNTIYF
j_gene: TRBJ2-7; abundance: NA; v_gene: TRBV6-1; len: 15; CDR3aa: CASSGLAGKSYEQYF
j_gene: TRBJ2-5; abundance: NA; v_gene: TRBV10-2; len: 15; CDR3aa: CASSELGQVGETQYF
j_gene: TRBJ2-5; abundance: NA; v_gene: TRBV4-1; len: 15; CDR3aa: CASSQDRSRAETQYF
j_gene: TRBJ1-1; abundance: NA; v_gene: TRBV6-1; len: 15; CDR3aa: CASSLRTVLNTEAFF
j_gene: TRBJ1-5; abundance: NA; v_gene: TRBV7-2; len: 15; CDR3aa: CASSLQQGGGQPQHF
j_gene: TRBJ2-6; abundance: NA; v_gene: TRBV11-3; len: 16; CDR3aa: CASSLAGTFGANVLTF
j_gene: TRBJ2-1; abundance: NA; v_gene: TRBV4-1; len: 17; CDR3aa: CASSQGIGSASYNEQFF
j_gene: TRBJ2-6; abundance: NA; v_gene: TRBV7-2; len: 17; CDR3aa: CASSLALTGSGANVLTF
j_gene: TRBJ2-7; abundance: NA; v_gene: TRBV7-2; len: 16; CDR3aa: CASSLAPAGFLRVQYF
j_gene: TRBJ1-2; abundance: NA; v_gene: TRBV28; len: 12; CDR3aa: CAGGGTNYGYTF
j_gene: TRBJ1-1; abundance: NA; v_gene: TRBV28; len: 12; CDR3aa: CASSGTEGEAFF
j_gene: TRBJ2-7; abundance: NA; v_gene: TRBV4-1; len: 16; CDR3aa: CASNTLSGTGKREQYF
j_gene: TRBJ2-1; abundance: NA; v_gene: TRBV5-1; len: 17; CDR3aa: CASSLISSGRTYNEQFF
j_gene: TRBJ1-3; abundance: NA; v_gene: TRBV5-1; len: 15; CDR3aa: CASSLERFSGNTIYF
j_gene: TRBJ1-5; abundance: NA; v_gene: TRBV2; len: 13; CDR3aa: CASRQGRDQPQHF
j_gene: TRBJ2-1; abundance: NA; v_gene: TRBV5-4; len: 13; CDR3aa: CASSRLAYNEQFF
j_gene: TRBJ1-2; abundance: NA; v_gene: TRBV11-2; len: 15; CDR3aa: CASSLRDGRNYGYTF
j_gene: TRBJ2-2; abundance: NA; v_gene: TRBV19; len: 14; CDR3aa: CASTPGGFTGELFF
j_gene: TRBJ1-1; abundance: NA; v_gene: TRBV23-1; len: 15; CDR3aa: CASTSTRAFPSGAFF
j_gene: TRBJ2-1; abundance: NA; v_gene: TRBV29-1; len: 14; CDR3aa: CSVPGTSPYNEQFF
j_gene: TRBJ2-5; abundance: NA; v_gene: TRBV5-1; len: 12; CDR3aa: CASSPSRETQYF
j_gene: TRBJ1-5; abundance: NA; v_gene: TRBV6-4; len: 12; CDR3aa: CASTLWDQPQHF
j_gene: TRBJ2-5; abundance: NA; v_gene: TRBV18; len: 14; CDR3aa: CASSPPRGLETQYF
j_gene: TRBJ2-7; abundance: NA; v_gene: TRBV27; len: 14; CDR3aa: CASSWTSSSYEQYF
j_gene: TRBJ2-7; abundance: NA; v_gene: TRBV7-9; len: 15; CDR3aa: CASSTGLAVSYEQYF
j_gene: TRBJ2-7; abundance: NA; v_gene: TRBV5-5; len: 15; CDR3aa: CASSLEWGQGYEQYF
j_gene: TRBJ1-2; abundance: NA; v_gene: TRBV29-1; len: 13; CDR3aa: CSARGPANYGYTF
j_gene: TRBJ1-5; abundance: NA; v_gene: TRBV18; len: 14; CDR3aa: CASSQGDGNQPQHF
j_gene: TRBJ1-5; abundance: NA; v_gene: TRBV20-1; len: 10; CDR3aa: CSVGNQPQHF
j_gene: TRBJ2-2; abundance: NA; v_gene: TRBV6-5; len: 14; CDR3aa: CASRRGTYTGELFF
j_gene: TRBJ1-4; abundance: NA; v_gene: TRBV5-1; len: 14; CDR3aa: CASSRTGGNEKLFF
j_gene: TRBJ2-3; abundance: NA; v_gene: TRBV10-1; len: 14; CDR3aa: CASGGTILPDTQYF
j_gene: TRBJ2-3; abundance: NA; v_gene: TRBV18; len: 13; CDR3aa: CASSAIGTDTQYF
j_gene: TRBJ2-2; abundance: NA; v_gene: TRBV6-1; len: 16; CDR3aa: CASSAQGVRNTGELFF
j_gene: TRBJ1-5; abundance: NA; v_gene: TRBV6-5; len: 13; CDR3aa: CASSQGGRQPQHF
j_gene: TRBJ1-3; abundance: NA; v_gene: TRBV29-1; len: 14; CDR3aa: CSVLDVSSGNTIYF
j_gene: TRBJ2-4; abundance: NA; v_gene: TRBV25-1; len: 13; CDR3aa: CASRGELKNIQYF
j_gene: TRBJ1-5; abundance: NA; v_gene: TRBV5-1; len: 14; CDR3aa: CASSRLGEGQPQHF